What follows describes a single T cell receptor (beta chain). The CDR3 has 13 residues. Unmatched junction bases numbered 4, after V lost 8 bases and J lost 4 bases. CDR1 is KGHSH and CDR2 is LQKENI in the germline V gene. This entry is derived from a study of blood T cell repertoires in COVID-19. Overall study: Samples came from the United States, Italy and Spain, spanning acute and convalescent COVID-19. PBMCs, B-cell-depleted T cells, or T cells were the source of the cDNA or gDNA that made up the material.

In the authors' workflow: Amplified reference gene primers provided the basis for estimating nucleated cell counts. Sequencing was performed with immunoSEQ multiplex PCR; in TCRdb, only in-frame clones are kept and a portion is missing. The V and J calls and clone size were taken over from that table, and D and trimming were inferred from the DNA. This sample has 150,000 to 200,000 clones, with 60% to 80% found just once. The TCR was taken from a woman in her 70s with acute or convalescent COVID-19. This rearrangement joins TRBV18 to TRBJ2-2; 7 bases are shared with TRBD1. Specimen: peripheral blood. The CDR3, as DNA: TGTGCCAGCGAAAGACAGGGCACCGGGGAGCTGTTTTTT. Encoded protein: CASERQGTGELFF.